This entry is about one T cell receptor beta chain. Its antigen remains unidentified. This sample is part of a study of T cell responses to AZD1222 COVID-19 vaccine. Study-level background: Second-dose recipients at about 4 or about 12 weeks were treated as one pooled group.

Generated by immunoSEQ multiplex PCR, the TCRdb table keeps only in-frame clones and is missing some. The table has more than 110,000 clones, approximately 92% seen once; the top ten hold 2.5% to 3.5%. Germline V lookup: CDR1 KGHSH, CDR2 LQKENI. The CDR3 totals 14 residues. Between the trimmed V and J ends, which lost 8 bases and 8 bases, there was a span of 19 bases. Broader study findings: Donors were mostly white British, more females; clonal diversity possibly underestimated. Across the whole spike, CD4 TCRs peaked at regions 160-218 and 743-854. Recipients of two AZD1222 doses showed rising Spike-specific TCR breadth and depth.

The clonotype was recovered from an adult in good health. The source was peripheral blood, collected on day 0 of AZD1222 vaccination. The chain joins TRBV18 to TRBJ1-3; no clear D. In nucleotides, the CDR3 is TGTGCCAGCACGGTGACGGACCCAACGGACACCATATATTTT. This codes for CASTVTDPTDTIYF.